The clone carrying this TCR beta chain was picked up many times. The antigen remains unidentified. The data were obtained in a study of T cells in Graves' hyperthyroidism and ophthalmopathy. Study-wide results and limits: Ophthalmopathy cases were set apart from stable hyperthyroidism by a 13 V-J model.

Authors of the study amplified TCR beta CDR3 regions from RNA transcripts. The HTBI primer set was used in a first-round RT-PCR of the TCR CDR3. MiXCR, applied by TCRdb to the multiplex PCR reads, yields one record per CDR3 protein. The data hold over 700,000 distinct CDR3 sequences, with under 45% observed a single time. Germline loops: CDR1 SGHVS, CDR2 FNYEAQ. The CDR3 covers 12 residues. V was clipped by 6 bases and J by 5 bases, with 11 bases between them. For Graves' hyperthyroidism to be stable, ophthalmopathy could not progress within 18 months. Exclusion of patients followed from uncontrolled infection, other autoimmune disease, pregnancy or lactation. Diagnosis relied on clinical symptoms, serum thyroxine and TRAb, thyroid ultrasound and orbital computed tomography.

The receptor was isolated from a woman aged 40 to 55 with Graves' hyperthyroidism. This rearrangement joins TRBV7-6 to TRBJ2-7; no clear D. Sequencing used blood. Here the CDR3 reads CASSPGRNEQYF. In DNA, the CDR3 is TGTGCCAGCAGTCCAGGTCGGAACGAGCAGTACTTC.